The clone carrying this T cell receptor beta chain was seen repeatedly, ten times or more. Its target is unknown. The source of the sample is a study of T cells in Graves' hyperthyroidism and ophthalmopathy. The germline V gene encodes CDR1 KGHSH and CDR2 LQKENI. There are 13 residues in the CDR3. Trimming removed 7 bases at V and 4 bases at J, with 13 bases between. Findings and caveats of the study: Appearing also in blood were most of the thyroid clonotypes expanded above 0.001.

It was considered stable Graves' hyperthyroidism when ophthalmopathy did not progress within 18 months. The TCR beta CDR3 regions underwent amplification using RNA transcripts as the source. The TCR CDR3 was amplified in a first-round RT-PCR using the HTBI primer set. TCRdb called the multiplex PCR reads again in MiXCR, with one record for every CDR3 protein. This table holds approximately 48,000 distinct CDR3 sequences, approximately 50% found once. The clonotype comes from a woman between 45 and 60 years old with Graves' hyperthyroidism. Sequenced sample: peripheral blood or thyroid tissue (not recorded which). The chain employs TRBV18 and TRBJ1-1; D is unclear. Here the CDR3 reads CASLRLDGTEAFF. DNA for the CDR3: TGTGCCAGCTTACGTCTGGACGGCACTGAAGCTTTCTTT.